This T cell receptor beta chain was identified during a study of cytomegalovirus exposure and HLA in healthy donors. Nominally healthy donors provided the samples, though records likely missed some immune exposures. In the PCR, 60 Vbeta and 13 Jbeta primers were used. Assay: immunoSEQ multiplex PCR; the TCRdb copy retains only in-frame clones and omits some. The sample lists about 140,000 clones, about 75% occurring once. Trimming cost V 1 base and J 8 bases, with 15 bases left between them. The CDR3 totals 16 residues. Per the germline V gene, CDR1 is KGHSH and CDR2 is LQKENI. The clonotype was recovered from a woman between 40 and 55 years old in good health and CMV-seronegative. Sequencing input: PBMCs. This chain links TRBV18 with TRBJ1-6; D not certain. CDR3 in DNA: TGTGCCAGCTCACCACAACGGTATACCAGCGATTCACCCCTCCACTTT. Translated: CASSPQRYTSDSPLHF.